This T cell receptor (beta chain) was profiled in a study of CD8 T cells in ankylosing spondylitis. TCRdb processed the 5' RACE reads anew with MiXCR; each CDR3 protein has one entry. The sample includes 350,000 or so distinct CDR3 sequences, approximately 10% of them seen just once. Points from the study as a whole: There was a TCR beta motif, made of 7 or 8 highly homologous variants, that appeared characteristic of ankylosing spondylitis blood.

This clonotype was observed at least ten times. The antigen is not known. CDR1 is LNHNV, CDR2 YYDKDF, per germline (reference sequence). This CDR3 contains 17 residues. V was shortened by 0 bases and J by 1 base, with 13 bases between the two germline ends. Material for sequencing was blood, either unsorted or a sorted T cell fraction (not recorded which). This rearrangement joins TRBV15 to TRBJ2-4; D possibly uses TRBD1 or TRBD2 (5 bases each). This receptor was identified in a female donor with ankylosing spondylitis or in good health (not recorded which). The chain's CDR3 is CATSRDRQGVAKNIQYF. The DNA of the CDR3 is TGTGCCACCAGCAGAGATCGCCAGGGAGTCGCCAAAAACATTCAGTACTTC.